The clone carrying this T cell receptor (beta chain) was detected ten times or more. What it binds is unknown. J gave up 4 bases and V 3 bases, and 2 bases lay outside the gene matches. The CDR3 spans 14 residues. TCRdb ran MiXCR on the reads and lists one entry per CDR3 protein. The table includes 250,000 or so distinct CDR3 sequences, around 15% detected once. These data originate in a study of T cell repertoires in cytomegalovirus infection. Overall study context: TCR beta signatures that were public indicated CMV infection and matching HLA type. Overall study findings and caveats: Dominating the ex vivo response were HLA-C-restricted CMV-specific TCR beta clonotypes. CMV carriers having the relevant HLA were flagged by cumulative public TCR beta family frequency.

The receptor comes from a human donor in good health (CMV status not recorded). Some clones in this sample may be carry-over from other donors' samples. The specimen was CD8+ T cells from PBMCs. V is TRBV12-3 or TRBV12-4 and J is TRBJ2-7; TRBD1 matches at 11 bases. The CDR3 reads CASSFGTGGYEQYF. The CDR3 DNA reads TGTGCCAGCAGTTTTGGGACAGGGGGTTACGAGCAGTACTTC.